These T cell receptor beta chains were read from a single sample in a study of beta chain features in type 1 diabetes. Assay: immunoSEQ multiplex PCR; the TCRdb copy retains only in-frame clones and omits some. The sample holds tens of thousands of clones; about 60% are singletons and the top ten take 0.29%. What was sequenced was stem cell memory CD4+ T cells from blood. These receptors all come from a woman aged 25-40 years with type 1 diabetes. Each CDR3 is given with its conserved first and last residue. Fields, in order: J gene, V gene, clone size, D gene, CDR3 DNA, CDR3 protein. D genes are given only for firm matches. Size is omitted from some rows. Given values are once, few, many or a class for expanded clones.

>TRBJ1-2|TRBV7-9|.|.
TGTGCCAGCAGCAGGGGAAGTGGCTACACCTTC
CASSRGSGYTF
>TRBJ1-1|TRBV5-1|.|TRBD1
TGCGCCAGCAGCTTGGCCCTCTCCGGGACAGAAGACACTGAAGCTTTCTTT
CASSLALSGTEDTEAFF
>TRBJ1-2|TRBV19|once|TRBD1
TGTGCCAGTAGTATCCACACAGGGGGGCCTGACTATGGCTACACCTTC
CASSIHTGGPDYGYTF
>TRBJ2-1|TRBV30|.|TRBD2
TGTGCCTGGAGTACGACTAGCGGGAGGGCTCATGAGCAGTTCTTC
CAWSTTSGRAHEQFF
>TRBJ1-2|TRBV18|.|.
TGTGCCAGCTCGGAGGGCAACTATGGCTACACCTTC
CASSEGNYGYTF
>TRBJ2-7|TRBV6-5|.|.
TGTGCCAGCAGTCCCGACAGGTTAACCTACGAGCAGTACTTC
CASSPDRLTYEQYF
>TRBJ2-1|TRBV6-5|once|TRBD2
TGTGCCAGCAGTTACTGGGCTAGCGGGAGTGGCTATGAGCAGTTCTTC
CASSYWASGSGYEQFF
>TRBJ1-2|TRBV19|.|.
TGTGCCAGTAGCACGGACAGCCTTAACTATGGCTACACCTTC
CASSTDSLNYGYTF
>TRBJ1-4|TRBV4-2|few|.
TGTGCCAGCAGCCAGATGACGGGTGGGACTAATGAAAAACTGTTTTTT
CASSQMTGGTNEKLFF
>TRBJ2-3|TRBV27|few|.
TGTGCCAGCAGTTCACTAATCACAGATACGCAGTATTTT
CASSSLITDTQYF
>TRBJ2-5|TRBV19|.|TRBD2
TGTGCCAGTAGTCCCCCCCCTATAGCGGGAGCGGCGGCCCAGTACTTC
CASSPPPIAGAAAQYF
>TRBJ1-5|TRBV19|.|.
TGTGCCAGTACCCGGCGGACAGCTTATAGCAATCAGCCCCAGCATTTT
CASTRRTAYSNQPQHF
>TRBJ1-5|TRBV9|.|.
TGTGCCAGCAGCGTAGGACTTAGCAATCAGCCCCAGCATTTT
CASSVGLSNQPQHF
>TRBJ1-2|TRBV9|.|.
TGTGCCAGCAGCGTAGATATAGCTTACTATGGCTACACCTTC
CASSVDIAYYGYTF
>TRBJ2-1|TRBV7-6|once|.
TGTGCCAGCAGCTTAGGAGTATTCCATGACTACAATGAGCAGTTCTTC
CASSLGVFHDYNEQFF
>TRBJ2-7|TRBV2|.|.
TGTGCCAGCAGCGATGACAGTGCCCTTTCCTACGAGCAGTACTTC
CASSDDSALSYEQYF
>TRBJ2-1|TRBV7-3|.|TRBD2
TGTGCCAGCAGCTTAACTATAGCGGGAGCTGTTAATGAGCAGTTCTTC
CASSLTIAGAVNEQFF
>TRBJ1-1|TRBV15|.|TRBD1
TGTGCCACCAGCAGGGGACAGGGGGCGACCTACACTGAAGCTTTCTTT
CATSRGQGATYTEAFF
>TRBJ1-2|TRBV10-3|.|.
TGTGCCATCAGTGAGGACTCTGACAGCGGGGGGACCTTC
CAISEDSDSGGTF
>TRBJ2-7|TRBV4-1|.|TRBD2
TGCGCCAGCAGCCAAGAGGTGACTAGCGGGATCTACGAGCAGTACTTC
CASSQEVTSGIYEQYF
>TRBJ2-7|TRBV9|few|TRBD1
TGTGCCAGCAGCGTGGGACAGACCTTCTACGAGCAGTACTTC
CASSVGQTFYEQYF
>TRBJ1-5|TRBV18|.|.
TGTGCCAGCTCACCACCGGGCCCCAATCAGCCCCAGCATTTT
CASSPPGPNQPQHF
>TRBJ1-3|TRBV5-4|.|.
TGTGCCAGCAGCCGCACAGGGCCCTCTGGAAACACCATATATTTT
CASSRTGPSGNTIYF
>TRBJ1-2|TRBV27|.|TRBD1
TGTGCCAGCAGCCCGGGACAGGGGGCCAGTAACTATGGCTACACCTTC
CASSPGQGASNYGYTF
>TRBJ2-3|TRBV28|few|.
TGTGCCAGCAGTTTGAAGTCGGTCGCGCAGTATTTT
CASSLKSVAQYF
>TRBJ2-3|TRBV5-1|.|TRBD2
TGCGCCAGCAGCTTGGGGGCTAGCGGAGGCACAGATACGCAGTATTTT
CASSLGASGGTDTQYF
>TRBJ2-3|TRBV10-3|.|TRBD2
TGTGCCATCAGTGAGTCCGAGACTAGCGGAAGTAGCACAGATACGCAGTATTTT
CAISESETSGSSTDTQYF
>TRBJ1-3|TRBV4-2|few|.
TGTGCCAGCAGCCAGAGGGATGGAAACACCATATATTTT
CASSQRDGNTIYF
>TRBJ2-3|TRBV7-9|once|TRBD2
TGTGCCAGCAGCCGGGGGGTCACCACAGATACGCAGTATTTT
CASSRGVTTDTQYF
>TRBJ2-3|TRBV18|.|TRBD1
TGTGCCAGCTCACCGCGGGACAGGGGAACAGATACGCAGTATTTT
CASSPRDRGTDTQYF
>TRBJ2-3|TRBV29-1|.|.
TGCAGCGCCGGGGAGTCAGCACCCACAGATACGCAGTATTTT
CSAGESAPTDTQYF
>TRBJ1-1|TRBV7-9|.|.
TGTGCCAGCAGCTTCACAGGGAGGGCTGAAGCTTTCTTT
CASSFTGRAEAFF
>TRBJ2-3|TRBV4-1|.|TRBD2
TGCGCCAGCAGCCAACTAGGACTAGCGGGAGGGCCGAGCACAGATACGCAGTATTTT
CASSQLGLAGGPSTDTQYF
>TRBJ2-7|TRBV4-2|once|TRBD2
TGTGCCAGCAGCCAAGGGCAGCGGGAGACCGAGCAGTACTTC
CASSQGQRETEQYF
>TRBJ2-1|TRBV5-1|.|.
TGCGCCAGCAGCTCGCTAGAGGGAGGTTCCTACAATGAGCAGTTCTTC
CASSSLEGGSYNEQFF
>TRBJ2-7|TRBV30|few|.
TGTGCCTCCAGTACAGGACCCTACGAGCAGTACTTC
CASSTGPYEQYF
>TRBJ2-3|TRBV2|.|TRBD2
TGTGCCAGCCGGACTAGCGGGCGCACAGATACGCAGTATTTT
CASRTSGRTDTQYF
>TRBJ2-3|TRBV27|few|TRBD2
TGTGCCAGCAGTTCGAGAAGCGGGAGGGGTGGCACAGATACGCAGTATTTT
CASSSRSGRGGTDTQYF
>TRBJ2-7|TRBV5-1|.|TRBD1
TGCGCCAGCACCGAAAGACAGGGGAGGAGCTCCTACGAGCAGTACTTC
CASTERQGRSSYEQYF
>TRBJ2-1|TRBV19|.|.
TGTGCCAGTAGTATTGGAGAGTACAATGAGCAGTTCTTC
CASSIGEYNEQFF
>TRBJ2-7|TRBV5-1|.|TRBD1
TGCGCCAGCAGCTCGCAACTACAGGGGCGCTACGAGCAGTACTTC
CASSSQLQGRYEQYF
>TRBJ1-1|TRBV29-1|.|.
TGCAGCGTTGAGGCCCCAGGACAGGAAGCTTTCTTT
CSVEAPGQEAFF
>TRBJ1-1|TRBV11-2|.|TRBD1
TGTGCCAGCAGTCCAAAGGGACAGGGAACTGAAGCTTTCTTT
CASSPKGQGTEAFF
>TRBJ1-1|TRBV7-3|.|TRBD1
TGTGCCAGCAGCATAGGACAGGGGAGGAACACTGAAGCTTTCTTT
CASSIGQGRNTEAFF
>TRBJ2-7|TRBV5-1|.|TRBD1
TGCGCCAGCAGCGCCCGACAGGGAAGCAACGAGCAGTACTTC
CASSARQGSNEQYF
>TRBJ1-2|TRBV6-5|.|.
TGTGCCAGCAGTTACGGGGCGGTACAATATGGCTACACCTTC
CASSYGAVQYGYTF
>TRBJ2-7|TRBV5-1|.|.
TGCGCCAGCAGCCCCACATCGCACCCCTCCTACGAGCAGTACTTC
CASSPTSHPSYEQYF
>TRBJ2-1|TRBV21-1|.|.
TGTGCCAGCAGCGACCGACAGGGGGCACGGTCCTACAATGAGCAGTTCTTC
CASSDRQGARSYNEQFF
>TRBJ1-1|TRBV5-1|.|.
TGCGCCAGCAGCCAGGGGACGGTGAACACTGAAGCTTTCTTT
CASSQGTVNTEAFF
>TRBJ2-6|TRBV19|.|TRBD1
TGTGCCAGTAGTAGAGGACAGGGGCGCTCTGGGGCCAACGTCCTGACTTTC
CASSRGQGRSGANVLTF
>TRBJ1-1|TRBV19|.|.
TGTGCCAGTAAAGACAGAAACACTGAAGCTTTCTTT
CASKDRNTEAFF
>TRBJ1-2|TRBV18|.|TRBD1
TGTGCCAGCTCATCCTATACCGGGACAGCTTCCCATGGCTACACCTTC
CASSSYTGTASHGYTF
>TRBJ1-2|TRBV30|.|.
TGTGCCTGGGCGGGCTTACAGGGTACTCGAGGCTACACCTTC
CAWAGLQGTRGYTF
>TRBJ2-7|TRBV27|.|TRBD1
TGTGCCAGCAGCGGACAGGGGGCTAACGAGCAGTACTTC
CASSGQGANEQYF
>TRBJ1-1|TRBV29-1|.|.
TGCAGCGTAGATAGATTTAACACTGAAGCTTTCTTT
CSVDRFNTEAFF
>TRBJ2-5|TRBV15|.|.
TGTGCCACCAGCAGAGAGTCCAGGGGAATCGAGACCCAGTACTTC
CATSRESRGIETQYF
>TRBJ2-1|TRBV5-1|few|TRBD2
TGCGCCAGCAGCTCCTTGACTAGCGGGAGGGGCAATGAGCAGTTCTTC
CASSSLTSGRGNEQFF